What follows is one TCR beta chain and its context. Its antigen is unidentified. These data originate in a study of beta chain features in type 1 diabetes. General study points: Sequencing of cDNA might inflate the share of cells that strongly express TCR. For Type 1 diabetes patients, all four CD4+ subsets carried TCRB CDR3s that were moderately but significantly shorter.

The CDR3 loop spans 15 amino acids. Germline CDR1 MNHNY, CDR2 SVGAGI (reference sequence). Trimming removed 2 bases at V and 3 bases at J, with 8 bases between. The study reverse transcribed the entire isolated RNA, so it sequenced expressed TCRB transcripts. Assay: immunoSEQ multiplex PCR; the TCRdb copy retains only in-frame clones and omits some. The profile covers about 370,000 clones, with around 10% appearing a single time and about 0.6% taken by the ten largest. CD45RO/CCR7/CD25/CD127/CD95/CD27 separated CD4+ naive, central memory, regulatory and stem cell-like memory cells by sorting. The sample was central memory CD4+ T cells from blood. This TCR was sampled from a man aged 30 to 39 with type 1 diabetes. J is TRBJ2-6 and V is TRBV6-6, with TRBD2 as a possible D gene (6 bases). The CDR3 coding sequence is TGTGCCAGCAGTTACAGGAGGGATGGGGCCAACGTCCTGACTTTC. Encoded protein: CASSYRRDGANVLTF.